This TCR beta chain was recorded in a study of identifying expanded T cells in peripheral blood (dated by TCRdb to about 2019). Some background on the complete study: Separate aliquots of the same genomic DNA pool were sequenced to produce technical replicates, and four replicates were compared in pairs. Results and caveats for the whole study, not just this receptor: Across all healthy donors, variance in clone template counts between roughly two-week samples was found to increase significantly with total template count. Across all healthy-donor time intervals, the beta-binomial model significantly cut both the number of clones called differentially abundant and the false-positive rate. The authors expected that biological variance in healthy repertoires might rise further over much longer intervals, such as months to years. Approximately 1.2 differentially abundant clones were flagged by the binomial model between technical replicates, whereas about 15 and 18 were flagged over approximately two weeks and four weeks, respectively.

Comments on this clone: Its antigen remains undetermined. Per-base quality was not reported, and no clone a single base away is much larger than it.

CDR1 and CDR2, looked up from the germline V gene, are SGHDT and YYEEEE. The CDR3 has 14 amino acids, counting the end cysteine and phenylalanine. Just CDR3 DNA is preserved here, 42 bases in frame from base 1. Ends trimmed: V by 5 bases, J by 0 bases; bases unmatched to a gene: 4. During the collection period, no immune events, such as infections, were documented for the healthy donors. Healthy-donor blood repertoires served as a training cohort to calibrate time-dependent variance in a beta-binomial model of T-cell clone differential abundance. The training cohort was composed of roughly 10 healthy donors, 3 female and 7 male. An age range of about 29 to 65 years, with an average of 43 years, was recorded for the donors. Whole blood was collected from each healthy donor at three time points spaced two weeks apart and obtained from a commercial supplier. For immunosequencing, genomic DNA was extracted from whole blood that had not been sorted.

The immunoSEQ Assay, which uses bias-controlled multiplex PCR amplification of genomic DNA, was used to profile TCRbeta CDR3 regions. Per the authors' processing: To quantify the absolute abundance of each unique TCRbeta CDR3 region, the sequences were collapsed and filtered. Two models were used to test differential abundance: a binomial model (Fisher-equivalent) and a beta-binomial model that adds time-dependent variance fitted from healthy donors. Clones with fewer than 5 combined templates were excluded, and clones with Benjamini-Hochberg FDR below 0.01 were called differentially abundant. Using the form v = (b*log(k)+a)^2, the beta-binomial variance was modeled as a function of the total template count across the two samples. Here the immuneACCESS table is served through TCRdb, limited to in-frame sequences with V and J called. Missing clones are a known gap in these copies; in checked studies unresolved V genes cover under half, and the rest lacks a known reason. That table is the source of V, J and clone size, and D and trimming were worked out from the DNA. This sample gives roughly 90,000 clones in total; roughly 81% of them show up just once. The ten most abundant clones make up roughly 4.1% of the sample.

The sample consisted of blood. The rearrangement joined TRBV5-6 to TRBJ1-2; 7 bases in the junction line up with TRBD1. The clonotype comes from a person aged 18 to 75 in good health. The DNA sequence reads TGTGCCAGCAGTACCGGGACAGCTAACTATGGCTACACCTTC. Its amino acids are CASSTGTANYGYTF.